Sequencing of this TCR beta chain was carried out in a study of control samples from healthy donors and cancer patients. Using immunoSEQ multiplex PCR, the repertoire was profiled, and TCRdb retains in-frame clones only, with some absent. This table holds roughly 220,000 clones, just under 95% found once. Germline-derived CDR1 and CDR2 are MDHEN and SYDVKM. The CDR3 totals 15 residues. With 1 base removed from V and 1 base from J, the gap between germline ends came to 11 bases. Sequenced input: blood. The TCR comes from a man aged 50-59 years in good health. This chain connects TRBV28 to TRBJ2-7; possible D gene TRBD1, 6 bases. CDR3 bases: TGTGCCAGCAGTTTATCGGGACACCAATCCTACGAGCAGTACTTC. It specifies CASSLSGHQSYEQYF.